This is a list of T cell receptor beta chains from one sample in a study of human T cells and chemical hapten exposure. One entry per CDR3 protein, called by TCRdb with MiXCR from the RACE reads. The sample records fewer than 300,000 distinct CDR3 sequences, about 9% being singletons. The material was whole blood, obtained in connection with sensitization to the hapten diphenylcyclopropenone (DPC). The receptors here all came from a middle-aged woman with alopecia areata. Some clones in this sample may be carry-over from other donors' samples. Each CDR3 is given with its conserved first and last residue. D genes are given only for firm matches. Rows give clone size only sometimes, using once, few, many, or a class for an expanded clone.

v_call	j_call	clone_size	d_call	cdr3_aa	cdr3_nt
TRBV3-1	TRBJ2-1	few	NA	CASSQDGYGRVQFF	TGTGCCAGCAGCCAAGATGGTTATGGTCGGGTGCAGTTCTTC
TRBV29-1	TRBJ2-1	NA	NA	CSGEAYNEQFF	TGCAGCGGGGAGGCTTACAATGAGCAGTTCTTC
TRBV4-2	TRBJ2-1	NA	TRBD2	CASSQDGGSGYTNNEQFF	TGTGCCAGCAGCCAAGATGGCGGTAGCGGGTACACTAACAATGAGCAGTTCTTC
TRBV7-9	TRBJ2-5	NA	NA	CASSLGRVVETQYF	TGTGCCAGCAGCTTAGGGAGGGTAGTTGAGACCCAGTACTTC
TRBV4-1	TRBJ2-7	NA	NA	CASSQGLVSVF	TGCGCCAGCAGCCAAGGACTCGTGAGTGTCTTC
TRBV12-3/TRBV12-4	TRBJ2-7	few	NA	CASSLSGSTGEYF	TGTGCCAGCAGTTTATCCGGGTCAACTGGCGAGTACTTC
TRBV6-5	TRBJ2-2	NA	NA	CASSYRPSGGGNTGELFF	TGTGCCAGCAGTTACCGGCCTAGCGGAGGGGGGAACACCGGGGAGCTGTTTTTT
TRBV30	TRBJ2-7	few	NA	CAWSPGIPYEQYF	TGTGCCTGGTCACCGGGGATCCCCTACGAGCAGTACTTC
TRBV5-1	TRBJ2-6	few	NA	CASSIALGGANVLTF	TGCGCCAGCAGCATTGCCCTTGGAGGGGCCAACGTCCTGACTTTC
TRBV10-3	TRBJ2-5	many	NA	CAISARGRHQETQYF	TGTGCCATCAGTGCGAGGGGACGGCACCAAGAGACCCAGTACTTC
TRBV4-2	TRBJ2-3	NA	NA	CASSQERSRADTQYF	TGTGCCAGCAGCCAAGAGAGGAGTCGGGCAGATACGCAGTATTTT
TRBV11-2	TRBJ2-3	NA	NA	CASSTHPGTDTQYF	TGTGCCAGCAGCACACATCCCGGCACAGATACGCAGTATTTT
TRBV7-9	TRBJ1-3	NA	NA	CASSLAFRQSLSGNTIYF	TGTGCCAGCAGCTTAGCGTTTCGGCAGTCGCTCTCTGGAAACACCATATATTTT
TRBV4-3	TRBJ1-5	NA	TRBD1	CASSQGAGTVGNQPQHF	TGCGCCAGCAGCCAAGGCGCGGGGACAGTAGGAAATCAGCCCCAGCATTTT
TRBV28	TRBJ2-3	NA	NA	CANQVDGYTDTQYF	TGTGCCAATCAGGTGGACGGATACACAGATACGCAGTATTTT
TRBV6-2/TRBV6-3	TRBJ2-4	few	NA	CASSYSTRLTEKRIQYF	TGTGCCAGCAGTTACTCGACTAGGCTGACAGAAAAAAGGATTCAGTACTTC
TRBV20-1	TRBJ1-5	many	NA	CSARDQPFGNQPQHF	TGCAGTGCTAGAGATCAGCCCTTCGGCAATCAGCCCCAGCATTTT
TRBV28	TRBJ2-1	once	NA	CASSYRGSNEQFF	TGTGCCAGCAGTTACCGTGGGAGCAATGAGCAGTTCTTC
TRBV6-5	TRBJ2-7	few	TRBD1	CASSYAQGQGMYEQYF	TGTGCCAGCAGTTACGCCCAGGGACAGGGGATGTACGAGCAGTACTTC
TRBV10-3	TRBJ1-1	few	NA	CAIRGSAANTEAFF	TGTGCCATCAGGGGGAGTGCAGCGAACACTGAAGCTTTCTTT
TRBV2	TRBJ2-1	NA	NA	CASRGTSSYNEQFF	TGTGCCAGCAGGGGGACATCCTCCTACAATGAGCAGTTCTTC
TRBV4-1	TRBJ1-1	NA	TRBD1	CASSQGGQYTEAFF	TGCGCCAGCAGCCAAGGGGGACAGTACACTGAAGCTTTCTTT
TRBV29-1	TRBJ1-3	NA	NA	CSVDAGYSGSGNTIYF	TGCAGCGTTGATGCGGGATACAGCGGCTCTGGAAACACCATATATTTT
TRBV7-3	TRBJ1-2	NA	NA	CASSFQQGSGYTF	TGTGCCAGCAGCTTTCAACAGGGTAGTGGCTACACCTTC
TRBV28	TRBJ2-4	NA	NA	CASPEGAKNIQYF	TGTGCCAGCCCCGAAGGAGCCAAAAACATTCAGTACTTC
TRBV30	TRBJ2-3	NA	NA	CAWSKRDTQYF	TGTGCCTGGAGTAAGCGTGATACGCAGTATTTT
TRBV29-1	TRBJ2-1	many	NA	CSVIRGAPANEQFF	TGCAGCGTTATAAGGGGCGCCCCGGCCAATGAGCAGTTCTTC
TRBV12-3/TRBV12-4	TRBJ2-7	many	NA	CASSSGTPYEQYF	TGTGCCAGCAGTTCAGGGACACCCTACGAGCAGTACTTC
TRBV9	TRBJ2-1	NA	NA	CASNVSGGYEQFF	TGTGCCAGCAACGTATCAGGTGGTTATGAGCAGTTCTTC
TRBV12-3/TRBV12-4	TRBJ2-7	NA	NA	CASSLYVAGGQYF	TGTGCCAGCAGTTTATATGTAGCCGGCGGGCAGTACTTC
TRBV3-1	TRBJ2-1	few	NA	CASSSPLKRVYNEQFF	TGTGCCAGCAGCTCACCTTTAAAGCGCGTCTACAATGAGCAGTTCTTC
TRBV5-5	TRBJ1-6	few	NA	CASSQDEGSYNSPLHF	TGTGCCAGCAGCCAGGACGAAGGCTCCTATAATTCACCCCTCCACTTT
TRBV29-1	TRBJ2-3	few	NA	CSVEGNGYFDTDTQYF	TGCAGCGTTGAAGGTAATGGCTACTTCGACACAGATACGCAGTATTTT
TRBV20-1	TRBJ2-5	NA	NA	CSAIGPNQETQYF	TGCAGTGCCATAGGACCGAACCAAGAGACCCAGTACTTC
TRBV20-1	TRBJ2-7	NA	TRBD2	CSARDGRESYEQYF	TGCAGTGCTAGAGACGGGAGGGAATCCTACGAGCAGTACTTC
TRBV9	TRBJ2-1	few	NA	CASSVEGTPGEQFF	TGTGCCAGCAGCGTAGAGGGCACCCCCGGGGAGCAGTTCTTC
TRBV7-9	TRBJ1-1	many	TRBD1	CASSLQGYTEAFF	TGTGCCAGCAGTTTACAGGGGTACACTGAAGCTTTCTTT
TRBV6-5	TRBJ1-1	NA	TRBD1	CASRLTTGGTEAFF	TGTGCCAGCAGACTCACGACAGGGGGCACTGAAGCTTTCTTT
TRBV29-1	TRBJ1-1	NA	NA	CSVDQGRGTEAFF	TGCAGCGTTGACCAGGGGAGGGGCACTGAAGCTTTCTTT
TRBV10-3	TRBJ2-7	NA	NA	CAISGASEDEQYF	TGTGCCATCAGTGGGGCTAGCGAGGACGAGCAGTACTTC
TRBV7-2	TRBJ2-3	few	NA	CASSLRTGLSTDTQYF	TGTGCCAGCAGCCTCCGGACTGGTCTTAGCACAGATACGCAGTATTTT
TRBV7-9	TRBJ1-4	NA	NA	CASSPRAGVEKLFF	TGTGCCAGCAGCCCCCGGGCAGGGGTTGAAAAACTGTTTTTT
TRBV29-1	TRBJ2-3	NA	TRBD2	CSVGASGRDTQYF	TGCAGCGTTGGGGCTAGCGGTCGGGATACGCAGTATTTT
TRBV28	TRBJ1-1	few	NA	CASSLGTGMRAFF	TGTGCCAGCAGCCTGGGCACGGGGATGCGAGCTTTCTTT
TRBV6-1	TRBJ1-1	many	NA	CASSEARGAWTEAFF	TGTGCCAGCAGTGAAGCTCGGGGGGCATGGACTGAAGCTTTCTTT